This T cell receptor (beta chain) was documented in a study of Graves' ophthalmopathy and Graves' hyperthyroidism. This clonotype has a count of ten or more. The germline V gene has CDR1 LNHDA and CDR2 SQIVND (reference sequence). V was cut by 1 base and J by 6 bases, with 15 bases left in between. CDR3 size: 15 residues. RNA transcripts provided the template for amplifying TCR beta CDR3 regions. Second-round multiplex PCR came after first-round RT-PCR with HTBI primers. From the multiplex PCR reads, TCRdb called clonotypes with MiXCR, one entry per CDR3 protein. The sample includes about 500,000 distinct CDR3 sequences, around 15% of them seen just once.

Sequencing was done on a sample of blood. This TCR derives from a woman aged 30 to 39 with Graves' ophthalmopathy. V usage is TRBV19 and J usage is TRBJ2-5, with TRBD2 as a possible D gene (6 bases). Here the CDR3 DNA reads TGTGCCAGTAGTATAGTTGCCTCCGGGGGACAGACCCAGTACTTC. Translating it yields CASSIVASGGQTQYF.